The 6 T cell receptor beta chains presented below share a single source sample, sequenced in a study of blood T cell repertoires in COVID-19. This table comes from immunoSEQ multiplex PCR, and its TCRdb copy is limited to in-frame clones, with some not included. The table shows about 190,000 clones, with around 80% occurring only once. Sequences were obtained from peripheral blood. The receptors originated from a man aged 25 to 40 with active or convalescent COVID-19.

This sequence joins TRBV6-5 and TRBJ2-1; 9 nucleotides align to TRBD2. The germline gives CDR1 MNHEY, CDR2 SVGAGI. The CDR3 has 14 residues. V lost 7 bases and J lost 6; bases outside the gene matches: 7. The CDR3 nucleotides are TGTGCCAGCACGGCGGGGGGGAATATCAATGAGCAGTTCTTC. Amino acids: CASTAGGNINEQFF.

This clone appeared once. The V and J genes are TRBV7-9 and TRBJ1-6; TRBD1 might be the D (5 bases). This CDR3 is built from 15 residues. Trimming shortened V by 6 bases and J by 0 bases, and 9 bases separated the two germline ends. The germline V gene encodes CDR1 SEHNR and CDR2 FQNEAQ (reference sequence). CDR3 sequence: CASRGGSSYNSPLHF. The DNA of the CDR3 is TGTGCCAGCAGGGGGGGGAGCTCCTATAATTCACCCCTCCACTTT.

The chain links TRBV7-2 to TRBJ1-2; the match to TRBD1 covers 7 bases. CDR1 is SGHTA, CDR2 FQGNSA, per germline. Trimming at V came to 5 bases and at J to 3 bases, leaving 6 bases not matched to a gene. The CDR3 totals 14 residues. CDR3 protein: CASSPRDRYYGYTF. CDR3 coding DNA: TGTGCCAGCAGCCCGCGGGACAGATACTATGGCTACACCTTC. Looking up the rest from reference TRBV7-2 and TRBJ1-2 gives the full variable domain: GAGVSQSPSNKVTEKGKDVELRCDPISGHTALYWYRQSLGQGLEFLIYFQGNSAPDKSGLPSDRFSAERTGGSVSTLTIQRTQQEDSAVYLCASSPRDRYYGYTFGSGTRLTVV.

This rearrangement joins TRBV6-2 or TRBV6-3 to TRBJ2-1; 8 positions agree with TRBD2. Per germline, CDR1 MNHEY and CDR2 SVGEGT. CDR3 length: 18 residues. Unmatched junction bases numbered 13, after V lost 0 bases and J lost 6 bases. CDR3 nucleotide sequence: TGTGCCAGCAGTTACTCGCCTCTCGCGGGAGGAGGGAGCAATGAGCAGTTCTTC. Translating gives CASSYSPLAGGGSNEQFF.

This clone was seen only once. V is TRBV5-1 and J is TRBJ2-3, with TRBD2 matching over 8 bases. J gave up 7 bases and V 3 bases, and 19 bases lay outside the gene matches. The CDR3 is 18 residues long. CDR1 and CDR2 (germline): SGHRS, YFSETQ. Here the CDR3 reads CASSWPLPGAGARNTQYF. The CDR3 DNA is TGCGCCAGCAGCTGGCCCCTCCCTGGAGCGGGAGCCAGAAATACGCAGTATTTT.

The rearrangement uses TRBV24-1 and TRBJ2-3, with 11 bases matching TRBD1. The germline gives CDR1 KGHDR, CDR2 SFDVKD. This CDR3 has 16 residues. Unmatched junction bases numbered 5, after V lost 3 bases and J lost 4 bases. CDR3 in amino acids: CATSDPGQGASDTQYF. In DNA form, the CDR3 reads TGTGCCACCAGTGATCCTGGACAGGGGGCCTCAGATACGCAGTATTTT.